One TCR beta chain is described in this entry. Its specificity is unknown. The PCR ran on 60 Vbeta and 13 Jbeta primers. Assay used: immunoSEQ multiplex PCR; TCRdb lists only in-frame clones, some missing. Among about 170,000 clones listed, about three quarters were seen once. This record belongs to a study of cytomegalovirus exposure and HLA in healthy donors. Findings and caveats of the study: What TCR beta sequences reportedly achieved was accurate prediction of HLA-A and HLA-B alleles in most subjects. Usually a TCR sequence was rare, but some public TCRs were found in many donors.

The sequenced sample consisted of PBMCs. This TCR was recovered from a woman aged 25 to 45 in good health and CMV-seropositive.

The CDR3 bases are TGTGCCAGCAGTGGACTAGAGTTGGAGACCCAGTACTTC. Amino acids: CASSGLELETQYF. V and J are TRBV28 and TRBJ2-5; 7 bases agree with TRBD2. The CDR3 consists of 13 residues. The germline V gene has CDR1 MDHEN and CDR2 SYDVKM. Unmatched junction bases numbered 5, after V lost 5 bases and J lost 5 bases.